Listed below are T cell receptor beta chains from one sample, sequenced in a study of T cell responses to AZD1222 COVID-19 vaccine. The table came from immunoSEQ multiplex PCR; TCRdb's copy has only in-frame clones and leaves some out. The profile shows 110,000 or so clones, more than 85% of them singletons. The specimen comprised peripheral blood, sampled 28 days after the second AZD1222 dose. The receptors stem from an adult who received the AZD1222 COVID-19 vaccine. CDR3s include the opening cysteine and the closing phenylalanine or tryptophan. Each record gives: D gene, J gene, clone size, V gene, CDR3 DNA, CDR3 protein. D genes are given only for firm matches. Not every row has a clone size; where given, it reads once, few, many or a size class.

d_gene: .
j_gene: TRBJ1-2
abundance: .
v_gene: TRBV2
CDR3nt: TGTGCCAGCAGTGGATCAGGGGATGGCTACACCTTC
CDR3aa: CASSGSGDGYTF

d_gene: .
j_gene: TRBJ1-5
abundance: .
v_gene: TRBV6-1
CDR3nt: TGTGCCAGCAGTGAATATTCAGGCTATAGCAATCAGCCCCAGCATTTT
CDR3aa: CASSEYSGYSNQPQHF

d_gene: .
j_gene: TRBJ1-3
abundance: .
v_gene: TRBV11-2
CDR3nt: TGTGCCAGCAGCTATTTGTCCATCTCAAACTCTGGAAACACCATATATTTT
CDR3aa: CASSYLSISNSGNTIYF

d_gene: .
j_gene: TRBJ2-5
abundance: .
v_gene: TRBV11-2
CDR3nt: TGTGCCAGCAGCTTGAAGGGTCTAAGTGTAGGAGAGACCCAGTACTTC
CDR3aa: CASSLKGLSVGETQYF

d_gene: .
j_gene: TRBJ1-1
abundance: .
v_gene: TRBV18
CDR3nt: TGTGCCAGCTCATCGATCGTGAACACTGAAGCTTTCTTT
CDR3aa: CASSSIVNTEAFF

d_gene: TRBD1
j_gene: TRBJ1-2
abundance: .
v_gene: TRBV15
CDR3nt: TGTGCCACCAGCAGAGACAGGGGGACGTATGGCTACACCTTC
CDR3aa: CATSRDRGTYGYTF

d_gene: .
j_gene: TRBJ1-3
abundance: once
v_gene: TRBV19
CDR3nt: TGTGCCAGTCGACCTTCCTCTGGAAACACCATATATTTT
CDR3aa: CASRPSSGNTIYF

d_gene: .
j_gene: TRBJ1-1
abundance: .
v_gene: TRBV6-5
CDR3nt: TGTGCCAGCGTCCGGAACACTGAAGCTTTCTTT
CDR3aa: CASVRNTEAFF

d_gene: .
j_gene: TRBJ2-7
abundance: once
v_gene: TRBV7-9
CDR3nt: TGTGCCAGCAGCTCGTCTGGACGGTGGGTCCACGAGCAGTACTTC
CDR3aa: CASSSSGRWVHEQYF

d_gene: .
j_gene: TRBJ2-5
abundance: .
v_gene: TRBV5-1
CDR3nt: TGCGCCAGCAGCTTGGCCGTCCGGCAAGAGACCCAGTACTTC
CDR3aa: CASSLAVRQETQYF

d_gene: .
j_gene: TRBJ1-4
abundance: once
v_gene: TRBV27
CDR3nt: TGTGCCAGCAGTTTAAACAGGGACGAAAAACTGTTTTTT
CDR3aa: CASSLNRDEKLFF

d_gene: TRBD2
j_gene: TRBJ2-5
abundance: .
v_gene: TRBV2
CDR3nt: TGTGCCAGCATTAGACTAGCTGGCGAGACCCAGTACTTC
CDR3aa: CASIRLAGETQYF

d_gene: .
j_gene: TRBJ1-4
abundance: once
v_gene: TRBV2
CDR3nt: TGTGCCAGTGCCAGGACACCCGCCGGCTCAGAACTGTTTTTT
CDR3aa: CASARTPAGSELFF

d_gene: .
j_gene: TRBJ1-1
abundance: .
v_gene: TRBV29-1
CDR3nt: TGCAGCGTCTGGGCCGGGGCCCAGAACACTGAAGCTTTCTTT
CDR3aa: CSVWAGAQNTEAFF

d_gene: .
j_gene: TRBJ2-7
abundance: .
v_gene: TRBV4-3
CDR3nt: TGCGCCAGCAGCCAAGCAGGATACGACGAGCAGTACTTC
CDR3aa: CASSQAGYDEQYF

d_gene: .
j_gene: TRBJ2-7
abundance: .
v_gene: TRBV12-3/TRBV12-4
CDR3nt: TGTGCCAGCGGCAAAGGGACATTTGAGCAGTACTTC
CDR3aa: CASGKGTFEQYF

d_gene: .
j_gene: TRBJ1-1
abundance: .
v_gene: TRBV18
CDR3nt: TGTGCCAGCTCACCAAGGAACACTGAAGCTTTCTTT
CDR3aa: CASSPRNTEAFF

d_gene: .
j_gene: TRBJ1-5
abundance: .
v_gene: TRBV9
CDR3nt: TGTGCCAGCAGCGTTTATAGGACCGGCGTACAAGAAAACTATAGCAATCAGCCCCAGCATTTT
CDR3aa: CASSVYRTGVQENYSNQPQHF

d_gene: .
j_gene: TRBJ1-2
abundance: .
v_gene: TRBV5-4
CDR3nt: TGTGCCAGCAGCTCCGGGTTGGGCGCTTCAAACTATGGCTACACCTTC
CDR3aa: CASSSGLGASNYGYTF

d_gene: TRBD2
j_gene: TRBJ2-5
abundance: .
v_gene: TRBV5-6
CDR3nt: TGTGCCAGCAGCTTCAGACTAGCGGAAGAGACCCAGTACTTC
CDR3aa: CASSFRLAEETQYF

d_gene: .
j_gene: TRBJ1-2
abundance: .
v_gene: TRBV2
CDR3nt: TGTGCCAGGTACAGGGCGGGTCGGTATGGCTACACCTTC
CDR3aa: CARYRAGRYGYTF

d_gene: TRBD1
j_gene: TRBJ2-7
abundance: .
v_gene: TRBV7-2
CDR3nt: TGTGCCAGCAGCCCGTGGACAGGGGCTGAGTACGAGCAGTACTTC
CDR3aa: CASSPWTGAEYEQYF

d_gene: TRBD2
j_gene: TRBJ2-1
abundance: .
v_gene: TRBV7-8
CDR3nt: TGTGCCAGCAGCTCGGGACTAGAGTCCTACAATGAGCAGTTCTTC
CDR3aa: CASSSGLESYNEQFF

d_gene: .
j_gene: TRBJ1-5
abundance: few
v_gene: TRBV27
CDR3nt: TGTGCCAGCAGTTTGGGGACACCGTATAGCAATCAGCCCCAGCATTTT
CDR3aa: CASSLGTPYSNQPQHF

d_gene: .
j_gene: TRBJ2-7
abundance: .
v_gene: TRBV4-1
CDR3nt: TGCGCCAGCAGCCCGACACAGGAGGGGGCCAACGAGCAGTACTTC
CDR3aa: CASSPTQEGANEQYF

d_gene: .
j_gene: TRBJ1-5
abundance: .
v_gene: TRBV27
CDR3nt: TGTGCCAGCAGTTTAACGGGGGGTAGCAATCAGCCCCAGCATTTT
CDR3aa: CASSLTGGSNQPQHF

d_gene: .
j_gene: TRBJ1-3
abundance: .
v_gene: TRBV11-3
CDR3nt: TGTGCCAGCAGCTTGAGGTCTGGTGGAAACACCATATATTTT
CDR3aa: CASSLRSGGNTIYF

d_gene: .
j_gene: TRBJ1-2
abundance: .
v_gene: TRBV28
CDR3nt: TGTGCCAGCAGTGAGACAGTCTATGGCTACACCTTC
CDR3aa: CASSETVYGYTF

d_gene: .
j_gene: TRBJ2-1
abundance: once
v_gene: TRBV29-1
CDR3nt: TGCAGCTCTTTGGTTAGGGCTGAGCAGTTCTTC
CDR3aa: CSSLVRAEQFF

d_gene: TRBD2
j_gene: TRBJ2-5
abundance: once
v_gene: TRBV4-1
CDR3nt: TGCGCCAGCAGCCAAACCCCCGGACTAGCGGGGGGAGCGACCCAGTACTTC
CDR3aa: CASSQTPGLAGGATQYF

d_gene: TRBD1
j_gene: TRBJ2-3
abundance: .
v_gene: TRBV2
CDR3nt: TGTGCCAGCAGTGAATTACCGGGACAGAGCACAGATACGCAGTATTTT
CDR3aa: CASSELPGQSTDTQYF

d_gene: TRBD1
j_gene: TRBJ1-2
abundance: few
v_gene: TRBV6-5
CDR3nt: TGTGCCAGCAGCAGACAGGGGGGGATGAATGGCTACACCTTC
CDR3aa: CASSRQGGMNGYTF

d_gene: TRBD1
j_gene: TRBJ1-6
abundance: .
v_gene: TRBV28
CDR3nt: TGTGCCAGCAGTTACTCAGGGGGTCGCTCACCCCTCCACTTT
CDR3aa: CASSYSGGRSPLHF

d_gene: .
j_gene: TRBJ1-5
abundance: .
v_gene: TRBV7-9
CDR3nt: TGTGCCAGCAGCCCTCCAGGGAATAGCAATCAGCCCCAGCATTTT
CDR3aa: CASSPPGNSNQPQHF

d_gene: .
j_gene: TRBJ2-1
abundance: .
v_gene: TRBV21-1
CDR3nt: TGTGCCAGCAGCAAAGCGGGTCGCGGGGGGGCAGGTGAGCAGTTCTTC
CDR3aa: CASSKAGRGGAGEQFF

d_gene: .
j_gene: TRBJ2-1
abundance: .
v_gene: TRBV21-1
CDR3nt: TGTGCCAGCAGCCTCGGACTAGCGGGGTCCACCTACAATGAGCAGTTCTTC
CDR3aa: CASSLGLAGSTYNEQFF

d_gene: .
j_gene: TRBJ2-7
abundance: .
v_gene: TRBV6-4
CDR3nt: TGTGCCAGCAGTGACCTCTACGAGCAGTACTTC
CDR3aa: CASSDLYEQYF

d_gene: TRBD1
j_gene: TRBJ1-3
abundance: .
v_gene: TRBV6-5
CDR3nt: TGTGCCAGCAGTTACGGACAGGGCGGAAACACCATATATTTT
CDR3aa: CASSYGQGGNTIYF

d_gene: .
j_gene: TRBJ2-1
abundance: .
v_gene: TRBV28
CDR3nt: TGTGCCAGCAGTCCCTCCGGGACACTCAGGGAGCAGTTCTTC
CDR3aa: CASSPSGTLREQFF

d_gene: .
j_gene: TRBJ1-5
abundance: .
v_gene: TRBV5-5
CDR3nt: TGTGCCAGCAGCCCTTACAGCGAGCCCAGGCCGTATAGCAATCAGCCCCAGCATTTT
CDR3aa: CASSPYSEPRPYSNQPQHF

d_gene: .
j_gene: TRBJ1-5
abundance: once
v_gene: TRBV11-2
CDR3nt: TGTGCCAGCAGCATTACGGTTAGCAATCAGCCCCAGCATTTT
CDR3aa: CASSITVSNQPQHF

d_gene: TRBD1
j_gene: TRBJ1-2
abundance: .
v_gene: TRBV5-8
CDR3nt: TGTGCCAGCAGCGCACTGGACAGGGAGGCCTATGGCTACACCTTC
CDR3aa: CASSALDREAYGYTF

d_gene: .
j_gene: TRBJ1-1
abundance: .
v_gene: TRBV28
CDR3nt: TGTGCCAGCAGGCAGCAACCCAGGGTCCCGAACACTGAAGCTTTCTTT
CDR3aa: CASRQQPRVPNTEAFF

d_gene: TRBD1
j_gene: TRBJ1-6
abundance: .
v_gene: TRBV19
CDR3nt: TGTGCCAGTAGGCCACAGGGGGCATCTTCACCCCTCCACTTT
CDR3aa: CASRPQGASSPLHF

d_gene: TRBD1
j_gene: TRBJ1-2
abundance: .
v_gene: TRBV11-3
CDR3nt: TGTGCCAGCAGCGCCGAAGGGAGGGGGCGAAACTATGGCTACACCTTC
CDR3aa: CASSAEGRGRNYGYTF

d_gene: .
j_gene: TRBJ1-2
abundance: .
v_gene: TRBV7-9
CDR3nt: TGTGCCAGCAGCTTAGTCGGGGGCCAGGGAGGTGACTATGGCTACACCTTC
CDR3aa: CASSLVGGQGGDYGYTF

d_gene: .
j_gene: TRBJ1-1
abundance: .
v_gene: TRBV6-2/TRBV6-3
CDR3nt: TGTGCCAGCAGTTACCCCGGGACAAGTGAAGCTTTCTTT
CDR3aa: CASSYPGTSEAFF